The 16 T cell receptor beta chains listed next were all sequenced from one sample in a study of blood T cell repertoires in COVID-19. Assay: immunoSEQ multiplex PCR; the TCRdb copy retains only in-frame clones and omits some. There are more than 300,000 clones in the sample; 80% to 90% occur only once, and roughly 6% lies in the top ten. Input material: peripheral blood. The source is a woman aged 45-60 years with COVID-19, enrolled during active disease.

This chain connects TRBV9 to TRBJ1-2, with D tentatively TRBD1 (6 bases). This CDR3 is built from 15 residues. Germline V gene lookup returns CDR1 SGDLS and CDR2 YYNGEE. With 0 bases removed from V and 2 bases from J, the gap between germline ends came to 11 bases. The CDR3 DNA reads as TGTGCCAGCAGCGTAGAGGGGACACGCAACTATGGCTACACCTTC. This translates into CASSVEGTRNYGYTF.

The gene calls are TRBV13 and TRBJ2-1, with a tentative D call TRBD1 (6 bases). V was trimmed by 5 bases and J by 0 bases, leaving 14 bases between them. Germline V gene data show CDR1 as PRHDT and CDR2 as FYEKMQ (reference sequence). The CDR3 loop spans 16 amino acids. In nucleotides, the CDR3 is TGTGCCAGCAGCATGGGGGCGGAGCACTCCTACAATGAGCAGTTCTTC. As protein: CASSMGAEHSYNEQFF. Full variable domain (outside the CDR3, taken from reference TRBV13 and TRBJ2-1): AAGVIQSPRHLIKEKRETATLKCYPIPRHDTVYWYQQGPGQDPQFLISFYEKMQSDKGSIPDRFSAQQFSDYHSELNMSSLELGDSALYFCASSMGAEHSYNEQFFGPGTRLTVL.

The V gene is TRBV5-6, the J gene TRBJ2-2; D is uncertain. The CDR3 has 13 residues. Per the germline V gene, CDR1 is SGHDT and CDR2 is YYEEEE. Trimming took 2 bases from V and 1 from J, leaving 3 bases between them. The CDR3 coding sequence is TGTGCCAGCAGCTTCGGGAACACCGGGGAGCTGTTTTTT. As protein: CASSFGNTGELFF.

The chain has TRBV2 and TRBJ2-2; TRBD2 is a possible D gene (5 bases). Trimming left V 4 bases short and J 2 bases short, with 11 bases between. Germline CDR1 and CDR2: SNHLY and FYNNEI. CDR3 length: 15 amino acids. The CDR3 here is CASSVGGLNTGELFF. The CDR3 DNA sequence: TGTGCCAGCAGTGTGGGCGGGCTCAACACCGGGGAGCTGTTTTTT.

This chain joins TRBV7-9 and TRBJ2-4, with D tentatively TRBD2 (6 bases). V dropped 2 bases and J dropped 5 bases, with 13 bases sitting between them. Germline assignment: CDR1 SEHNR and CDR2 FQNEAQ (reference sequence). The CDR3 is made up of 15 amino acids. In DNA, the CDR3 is TGTGCCAGCAGCTTAAACGTGGGAGGAGAAAACATTCAGTACTTC. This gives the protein CASSLNVGGENIQYF.

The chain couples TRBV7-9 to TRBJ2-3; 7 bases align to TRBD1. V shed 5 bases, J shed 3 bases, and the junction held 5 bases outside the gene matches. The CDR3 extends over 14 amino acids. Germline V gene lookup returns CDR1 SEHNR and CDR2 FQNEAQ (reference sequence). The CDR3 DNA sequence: TGTGCCAGCAGCGAAAGGGGGCATACAGATACGCAGTATTTT. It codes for CASSERGHTDTQYF. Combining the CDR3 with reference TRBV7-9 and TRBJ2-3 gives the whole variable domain DTGVSQNPRHKITKRGQNVTFRCDPISEHNRLYWYRQTLGQGPEFLTYFQNEAQLEKSRLLSDRFSAERPKGSFSTLEIQRTEQGDSAMYLCASSERGHTDTQYFGPGTRLTVL.

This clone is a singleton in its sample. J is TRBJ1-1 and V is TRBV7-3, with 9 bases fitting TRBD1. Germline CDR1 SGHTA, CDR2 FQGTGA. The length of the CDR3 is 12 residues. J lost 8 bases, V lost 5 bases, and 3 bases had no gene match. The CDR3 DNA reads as TGTGCCAGCAGCCCCGGGACAGGGGAAGCTTTCTTT. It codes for CASSPGTGEAFF. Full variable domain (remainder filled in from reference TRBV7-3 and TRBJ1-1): GAGVSQTPSNKVTEKGKYVELRCDPISGHTALYWYRQSLGQGPEFLIYFQGTGAADDSGLPNDRFFAVRPEGSVSTLKIQRTERGDSAVYLCASSPGTGEAFFGQGTRLTVV.

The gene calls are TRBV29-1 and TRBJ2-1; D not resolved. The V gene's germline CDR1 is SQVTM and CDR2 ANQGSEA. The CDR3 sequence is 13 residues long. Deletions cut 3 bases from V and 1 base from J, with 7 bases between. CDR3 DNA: TGCAGCGTTGATAGAGGTTCCTACAATGAGCAGTTCTTC. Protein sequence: CSVDRGSYNEQFF.

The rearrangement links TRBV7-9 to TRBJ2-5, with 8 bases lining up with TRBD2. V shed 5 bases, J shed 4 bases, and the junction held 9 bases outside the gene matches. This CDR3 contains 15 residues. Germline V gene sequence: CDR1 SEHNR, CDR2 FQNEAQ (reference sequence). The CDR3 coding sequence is TGTGCCAGCAGCAACCCTGGGCTAGCGGGAGAGACCCAGTACTTC. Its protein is CASSNPGLAGETQYF.

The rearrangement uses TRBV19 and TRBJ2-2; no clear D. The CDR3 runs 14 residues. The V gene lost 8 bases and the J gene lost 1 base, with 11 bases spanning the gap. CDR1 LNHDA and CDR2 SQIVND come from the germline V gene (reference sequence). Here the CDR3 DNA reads TGTGCCAGTGATGTGAGTCTGAACACCGGGGAGCTGTTTTTT. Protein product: CASDVSLNTGELFF.

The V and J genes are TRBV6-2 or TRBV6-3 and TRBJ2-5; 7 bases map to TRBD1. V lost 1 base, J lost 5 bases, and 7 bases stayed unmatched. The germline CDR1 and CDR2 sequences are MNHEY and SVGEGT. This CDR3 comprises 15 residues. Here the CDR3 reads CASSYFGTARETQYF. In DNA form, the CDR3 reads TGTGCCAGCAGTTACTTCGGGACAGCCAGGGAGACCCAGTACTTC.

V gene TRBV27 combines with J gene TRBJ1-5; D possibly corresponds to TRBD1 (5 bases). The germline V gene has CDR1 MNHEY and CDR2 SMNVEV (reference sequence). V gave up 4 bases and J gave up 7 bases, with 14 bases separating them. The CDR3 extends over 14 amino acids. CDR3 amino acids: CASSSRVLEQPQHF. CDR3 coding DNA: TGTGCCAGCAGTTCCAGGGTTCTCGAACAGCCCCAGCATTTT.

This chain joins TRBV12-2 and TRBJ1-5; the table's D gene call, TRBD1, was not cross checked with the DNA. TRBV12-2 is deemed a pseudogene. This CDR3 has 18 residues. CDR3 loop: CASRPSPKQGLGNQPQHF. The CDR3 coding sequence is TGTGCAAGTCGCCCTAGTCCTAAACAGGGTTTGGGCAATCAGCCCCAGCATTTT.

CDR3 bases: TGTGCCAGCAGTTCGGAAGGGAGCTCTGGAAACACCATATATTTT. It is translated as CASSSEGSSGNTIYF. V and J are TRBV6-5 and TRBJ1-3; no clear D gene. The germline gives CDR1 MNHEY, CDR2 SVGAGI. Deletions cut 4 bases from V and 0 bases from J, with 10 bases between. This CDR3 has 15 residues.

This CDR3 reads CASSQGPLAGSIDTQYF. The CDR3 DNA is TGTGCCAGCAGCCAGGGCCCACTAGCGGGTTCAATAGATACGCAGTATTTT. This chain links TRBV4-2 with TRBJ2-3; 9 positions agree with TRBD2. With 3 bases clipped from V and 5 bases from J, the junction kept 12 bases outside the gene matches. CDR1 is LGHNA and CDR2 is YNFKEQ in the germline V gene. This CDR3 spans 17 amino acids.

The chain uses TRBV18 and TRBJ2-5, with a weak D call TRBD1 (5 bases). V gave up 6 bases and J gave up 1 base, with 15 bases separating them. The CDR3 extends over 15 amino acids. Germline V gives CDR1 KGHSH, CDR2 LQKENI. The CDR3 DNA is TGTGCCAGCTCCCAAACGCCCCAGGGCCAAGAGACCCAGTACTTC. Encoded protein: CASSQTPQGQETQYF.